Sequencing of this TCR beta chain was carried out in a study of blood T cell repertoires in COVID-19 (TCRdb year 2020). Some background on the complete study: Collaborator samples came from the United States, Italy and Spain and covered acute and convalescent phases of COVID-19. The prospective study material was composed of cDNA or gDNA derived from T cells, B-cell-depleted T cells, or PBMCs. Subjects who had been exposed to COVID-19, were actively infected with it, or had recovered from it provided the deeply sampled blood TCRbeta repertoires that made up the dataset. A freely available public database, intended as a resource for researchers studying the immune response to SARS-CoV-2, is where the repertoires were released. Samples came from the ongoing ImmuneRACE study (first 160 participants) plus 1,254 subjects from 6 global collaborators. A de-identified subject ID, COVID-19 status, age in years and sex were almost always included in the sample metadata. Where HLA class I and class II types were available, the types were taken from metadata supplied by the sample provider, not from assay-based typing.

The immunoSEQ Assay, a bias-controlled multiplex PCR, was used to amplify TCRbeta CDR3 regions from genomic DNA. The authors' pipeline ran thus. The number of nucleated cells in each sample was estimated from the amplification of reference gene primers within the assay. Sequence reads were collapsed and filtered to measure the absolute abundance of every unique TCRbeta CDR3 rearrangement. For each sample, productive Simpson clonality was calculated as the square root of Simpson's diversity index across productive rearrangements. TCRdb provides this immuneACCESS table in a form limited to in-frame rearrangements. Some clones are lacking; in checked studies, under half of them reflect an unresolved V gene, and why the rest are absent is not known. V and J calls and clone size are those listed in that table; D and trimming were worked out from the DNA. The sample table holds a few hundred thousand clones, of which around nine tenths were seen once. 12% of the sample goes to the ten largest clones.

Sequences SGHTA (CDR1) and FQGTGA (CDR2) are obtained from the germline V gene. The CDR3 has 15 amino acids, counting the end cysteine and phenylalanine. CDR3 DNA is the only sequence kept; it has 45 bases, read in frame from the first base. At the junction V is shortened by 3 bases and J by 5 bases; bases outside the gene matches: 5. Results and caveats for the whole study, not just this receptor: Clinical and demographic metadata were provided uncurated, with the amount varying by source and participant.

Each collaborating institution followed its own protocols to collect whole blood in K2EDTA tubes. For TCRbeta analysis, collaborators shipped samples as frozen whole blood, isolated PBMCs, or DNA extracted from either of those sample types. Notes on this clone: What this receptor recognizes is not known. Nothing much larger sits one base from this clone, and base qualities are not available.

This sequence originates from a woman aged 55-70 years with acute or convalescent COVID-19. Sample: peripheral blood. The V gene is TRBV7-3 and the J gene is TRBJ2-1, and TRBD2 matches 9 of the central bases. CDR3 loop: CASSFSSGNHNEQFF. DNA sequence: TGTGCCAGCAGCTTCTCTAGCGGGAACCACAATGAGCAGTTCTTC.